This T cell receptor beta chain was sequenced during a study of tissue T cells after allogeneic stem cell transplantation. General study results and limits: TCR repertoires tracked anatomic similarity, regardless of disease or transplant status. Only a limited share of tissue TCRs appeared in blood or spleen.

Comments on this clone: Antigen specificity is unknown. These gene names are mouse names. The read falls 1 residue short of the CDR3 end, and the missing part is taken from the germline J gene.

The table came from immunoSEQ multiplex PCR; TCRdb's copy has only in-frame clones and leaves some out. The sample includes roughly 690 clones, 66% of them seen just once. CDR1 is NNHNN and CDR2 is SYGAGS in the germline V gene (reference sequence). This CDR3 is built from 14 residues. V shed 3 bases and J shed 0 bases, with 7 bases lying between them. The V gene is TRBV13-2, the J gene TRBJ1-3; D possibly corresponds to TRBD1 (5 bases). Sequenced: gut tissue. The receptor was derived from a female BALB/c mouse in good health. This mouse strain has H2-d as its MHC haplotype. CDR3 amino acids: CASGGTFSGNTLYF. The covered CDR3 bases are TGTGCCAGCGGTGGGACATTTTCTGGAAATACGCTCTAT.